The T cell receptor (beta chain) under discussion was sequenced for a study of T-cell reconstitution after alpha-beta-depleted transplantation in children. The length of the CDR3 is 12 residues. V was shortened by 5 bases and J by 1 base, with 5 bases between the two germline ends. Germline assignment: CDR1 MGHDK and CDR2 SYGVNS. This clonotype was seen at least ten times. This may stem from a read error, because a much larger clone lies one nucleotide away. The TCRbeta library incorporated unique molecular identifiers. TCRdb reprocessed the PCR reads via MiXCR and lists one record per CDR3 protein. The table lists approximately 400,000 distinct CDR3 sequences, roughly a tenth of them singletons.

The TCR was taken from a human donor who donated a stem cell graft to a child with acute myeloid leukemia. The chain carries TRBV25-1 and TRBJ1-1; D is ambiguous. The material was PBMCs from the stem cell graft donor, obtained from the stem cell graft. The CDR3 here is CASSFRNTEAFF. In nucleotides, the CDR3 is TGTGCCAGCAGTTTTCGGAACACTGAAGCTTTCTTT.